These 10 T cell receptor beta chains originate from one sample sequenced in a study of T-cell reconstitution after alpha-beta-depleted transplantation in children. During its preparation, the TCRbeta library received unique molecular identifiers. Via MiXCR, TCRdb re-called the PCR reads, giving one row per CDR3 protein. The table shows under 450,000 distinct CDR3 sequences, with roughly 15% occurring only once. This material consisted of PBMCs, taken from the stem cell graft. The receptors derive from a human donor who donated a stem cell graft to a child with Fanconi anemia.

A few counts support this clonotype. The chain recombines TRBV5-1 with TRBJ2-3, with TRBD2 matching over 7 bases. CDR3 size: 16 residues. The germline V gene has CDR1 SGHRS and CDR2 YFSETQ. After removal of 4 bases from V and 0 bases from J, the junction contained 8 bases not matched to a gene. The CDR3 bases are TGCGCCAGCAGCGCGGGAGCGGGTTTTAGCACAGATACGCAGTATTTT. It specifies CASSAGAGFSTDTQYF.

The chain is built from TRBV7-3 and TRBJ2-2; maybe TRBD1 (5 bases). The V gene lost 5 bases and the J gene lost 2 bases, with 12 bases spanning the gap. This CDR3 comprises 15 residues. Germline loops: CDR1 SGHTA, CDR2 FQGTGA. CDR3 region: CASSPTVLNTGELFF. CDR3 coding DNA: TGTGCCAGCAGCCCGACAGTCCTAAACACCGGGGAGCTGTTTTTT.

This clonotype was found many times. The rearrangement links TRBV5-6 to TRBJ1-1; unclear D gene. This CDR3 has 14 residues. Germline CDR1 SGHDT, CDR2 YYEEEE. Trimming left V 0 bases short and J 4 bases short, with 10 bases between. The CDR3 DNA is TGTGCCAGCAGCTTGGTGAGGGTTCGCACTGAAGCTTTCTTT. Translation gives CASSLVRVRTEAFF.

This clonotype turned up a few times. The J gene is TRBJ2-5, the V gene TRBV13; 8 positions match TRBD1. With 4 bases clipped from V and 2 bases from J, the junction kept 9 bases outside the gene matches. The CDR3 is 16 residues long. Germline V gene data show CDR1 as PRHDT and CDR2 as FYEKMQ (reference sequence). CDR3 region: CASSSTGTGPQETQYF. DNA for the CDR3: TGTGCCAGCAGCTCCACCGGGACAGGACCTCAAGAGACCCAGTACTTC.

This clonotype was detected ten times or more. The rearrangement uses TRBV18 and TRBJ2-1, with 8 bases aligning to TRBD1. Germline assignment: CDR1 KGHSH and CDR2 LQKENI. The length of the CDR3 is 16 residues. Germline trimming cut 3 bases from V and 3 bases from J; bases unmatched to any gene: 7. DNA of the CDR3: TGTGCCAGCTCACCGGCCGGGACAGGAGTCTACAATGAGCAGTTCTTC. Amino acid sequence: CASSPAGTGVYNEQFF.

V usage is TRBV20-1 and J usage is TRBJ1-1, with a tentative D call TRBD1 (5 bases). The CDR3 is 14 residues long. Trimming removed 1 base at V and 0 bases at J, with 9 bases between. CDR1 is DFQATT, CDR2 SNEGSKA, per germline (reference sequence). In DNA form, the CDR3 reads TGCAGTGCTAGAGCAGGGTTCGTGAACACTGAAGCTTTCTTT. It yields the protein CSARAGFVNTEAFF.

This clonotype was seen ten or more times. The V gene is TRBV29-1, the J gene TRBJ2-2; 7 nucleotides agree with TRBD1. This CDR3 region has 13 residues. J gave up 8 bases and V 6 bases, and 9 bases lay outside the gene matches. Germline CDR1 reads SQVTM; CDR2 reads ANQGSEA. CDR3 bases: TGCAGCGTACGCCGGGACAGCGGAGGGGAGCTGTTTTTT. Protein product: CSVRRDSGGELFF.

The chain recombines TRBV4-3 with TRBJ1-3; no clear D. CDR3 length: 13 amino acids. With 4 bases removed from V and 3 bases from J, the gap between germline ends came to 7 bases. Germline CDR1 and CDR2: LGHNA and YSLEER. In DNA form, the CDR3 reads TGCGCCAGCAGCCCAAGAGGTGGAAACACCATATATTTT. Its protein product is CASSPRGGNTIYF.

CDR3 DNA: TGTGCTAGTGGCCCTGGGACAGGCCGGCAAGATGGCTACACCTTC. It codes for CASGPGTGRQDGYTF. The chain links TRBV12-5 to TRBJ1-2; TRBD1 aligns across 8 bases. CDR3 length: 15 residues. V lost 6 bases and J lost 6; bases outside the gene matches: 12. Germline V gives CDR1 LGHNT, CDR2 FRNRAP.

V is TRBV5-6 and J is TRBJ1-2; TRBD1 matches 9 bases. Losses at the gene ends were 0 bases for V and 8 bases for J; bases not matched to a gene: 5. This CDR3 contains 14 residues. CDR1 is SGHDT and CDR2 is YYEEEE in the germline V gene. The CDR3, as DNA: TGTGCCAGCAGCTTGGCTGACAGGGGGAAGGGCTACACCTTC. Its translation: CASSLADRGKGYTF.